This T cell receptor beta chain was found in a study of T cell repertoires in cytomegalovirus infection. Study-level background: TCR beta signatures that were public indicated CMV infection and matching HLA type. Study results and caveats: HLA-C-restricted CMV clonotypes gave the most frequent clonotype in two of eight donors. CMV carriers with the relevant HLA were identified by cumulative public TCR beta family frequency.

TCRdb reprocessed the reads with MiXCR, giving one entry per CDR3 protein. The table includes 150,000 to 200,000 distinct CDR3 sequences, approximately 19% detected once. In the case of this clonotype: The antigen remains unidentified.

This CDR3 region has 14 residues. Trimming cost V 4 bases and J 8 bases, with 15 bases left between them. Germline CDR1 and CDR2: MNHEY and SVGEGT. The V call is TRBV6-2 or TRBV6-3, the J call TRBJ2-1; the D gene is possibly TRBD1 (7 bases). Sequenced sample: PBMCs. The receptor's source is a human donor in good health (CMV status not recorded). Some clones in this sample may be carry-over from other donors' samples. Here the CDR3 reads CASSSEGASDEQFF. The CDR3 DNA reads TGTGCCAGCAGTTCGGAGGGGGCAAGCGATGAGCAGTTCTTC.